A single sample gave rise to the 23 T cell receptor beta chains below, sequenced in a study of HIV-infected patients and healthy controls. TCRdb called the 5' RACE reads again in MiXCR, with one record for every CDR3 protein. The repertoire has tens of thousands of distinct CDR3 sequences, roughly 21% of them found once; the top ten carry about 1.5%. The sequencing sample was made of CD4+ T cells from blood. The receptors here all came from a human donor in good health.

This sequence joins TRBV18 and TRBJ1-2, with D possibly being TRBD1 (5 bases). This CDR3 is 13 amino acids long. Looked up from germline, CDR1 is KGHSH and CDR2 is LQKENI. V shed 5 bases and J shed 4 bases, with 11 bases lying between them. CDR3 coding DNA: TGTGCCAGCTCAAGGGACGGGACCTATGGCTACACCTTC. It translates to CASSRDGTYGYTF.

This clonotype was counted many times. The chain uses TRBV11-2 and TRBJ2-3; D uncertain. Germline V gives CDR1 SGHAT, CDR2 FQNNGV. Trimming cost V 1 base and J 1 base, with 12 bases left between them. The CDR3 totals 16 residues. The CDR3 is CASSLAWVAGTDTQYF. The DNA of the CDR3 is TGTGCCAGCAGCTTAGCCTGGGTAGCTGGCACAGATACGCAGTATTTT.

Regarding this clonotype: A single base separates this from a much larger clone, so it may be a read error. CDR3 nucleotide sequence: TGTGCCAGCAGCCCCGGGACAGGGAAAACGAACACTGAAGCTTTCTTT. Encoded protein: CASSPGTGKTNTEAFF. The rearrangement joins TRBV11-3 to TRBJ1-1, with 9 bases identical to TRBD1. Germline V gene lookup returns CDR1 SGHNT and CDR2 YENEEA. The junction had 8 bases not matched to a gene; V was cut back by 5 bases and J by 1 base. The CDR3 consists of 16 residues.

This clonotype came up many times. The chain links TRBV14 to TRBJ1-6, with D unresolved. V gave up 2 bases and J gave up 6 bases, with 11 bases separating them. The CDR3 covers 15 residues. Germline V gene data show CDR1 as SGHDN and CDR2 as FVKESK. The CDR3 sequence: CASSQRVASNSPLHF. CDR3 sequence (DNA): TGTGCCAGCAGCCAACGGGTTGCTAGTAATTCACCCCTCCACTTT.

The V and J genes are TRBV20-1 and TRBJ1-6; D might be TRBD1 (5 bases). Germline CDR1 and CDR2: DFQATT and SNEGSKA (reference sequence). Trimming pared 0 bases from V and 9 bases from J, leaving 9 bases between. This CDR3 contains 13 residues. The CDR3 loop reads CSARDRGGSPLHF. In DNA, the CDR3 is TGCAGTGCTAGAGATAGGGGTGGTTCACCCCTCCACTTT.

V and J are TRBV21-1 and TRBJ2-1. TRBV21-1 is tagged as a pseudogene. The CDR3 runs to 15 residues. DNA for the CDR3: TGTGCCAGCAGCAAGAGCGCACACTACTACAATGAGCAGTTCTTC. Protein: CASSKSAHYYNEQFF.

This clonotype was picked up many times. CDR3: CASSPWTGLREQYF. For the CDR3, the DNA is TGTGCCAGCAGCCCTTGGACAGGGTTAAGGGAGCAGTACTTC. The rearrangement links TRBV7-2 to TRBJ2-7, with TRBD1 matching 8 bases. V shed 5 bases and J 7 bases; nucleotides not matched to a gene: 10. The CDR3 covers 14 residues. Germline assignment: CDR1 SGHTA and CDR2 FQGNSA.

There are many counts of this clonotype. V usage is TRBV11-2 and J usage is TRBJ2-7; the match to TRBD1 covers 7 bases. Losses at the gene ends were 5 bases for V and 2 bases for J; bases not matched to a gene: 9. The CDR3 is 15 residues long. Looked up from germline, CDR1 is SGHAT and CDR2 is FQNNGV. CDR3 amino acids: CASSHRGQPPYEQYF. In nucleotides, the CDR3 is TGTGCCAGCAGCCATAGGGGGCAGCCGCCCTACGAGCAGTACTTC.

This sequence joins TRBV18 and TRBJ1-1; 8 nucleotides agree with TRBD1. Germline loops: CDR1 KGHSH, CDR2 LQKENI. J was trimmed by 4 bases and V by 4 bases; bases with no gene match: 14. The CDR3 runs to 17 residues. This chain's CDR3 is CASSLQQGAGGGTEAFF. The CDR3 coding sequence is TGTGCCAGCTCACTTCAGCAGGGGGCAGGTGGTGGCACTGAAGCTTTCTTT.

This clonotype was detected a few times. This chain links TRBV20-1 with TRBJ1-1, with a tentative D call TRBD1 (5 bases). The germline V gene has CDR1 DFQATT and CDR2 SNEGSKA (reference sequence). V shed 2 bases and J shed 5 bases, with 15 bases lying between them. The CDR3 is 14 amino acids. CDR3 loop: CSARIGGSKTEAFF. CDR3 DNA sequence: TGCAGTGCTAGAATTGGGGGATCAAAAACTGAAGCTTTCTTT.

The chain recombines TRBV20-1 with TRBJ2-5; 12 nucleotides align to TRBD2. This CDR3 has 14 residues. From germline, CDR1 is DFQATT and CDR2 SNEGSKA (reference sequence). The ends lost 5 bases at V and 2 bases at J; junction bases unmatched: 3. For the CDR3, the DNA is TGCAGTGCTGGACTAGCGGGGTGGCAAGAGACCCAGTACTTC. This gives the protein CSAGLAGWQETQYF.

CDR3 in DNA: TGCAGCGTTGTACGTCGCACATTGAGAACTGAAGCTTTCTTT. Its translation: CSVVRRTLRTEAFF. The chain uses TRBV29-1 and TRBJ1-1; no reliable D call. Trimming left V 4 bases short and J 5 bases short, with 17 bases between. The CDR3 has 14 residues. Germline lookup yields CDR1 SQVTM and CDR2 ANQGSEA.

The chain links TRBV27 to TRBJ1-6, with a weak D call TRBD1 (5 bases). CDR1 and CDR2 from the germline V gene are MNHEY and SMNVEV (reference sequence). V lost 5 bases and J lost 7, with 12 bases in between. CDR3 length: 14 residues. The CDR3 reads CASSPGYSNSPLHF. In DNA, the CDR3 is TGTGCCAGCAGTCCAGGGTACTCGAATTCACCCCTCCACTTT.

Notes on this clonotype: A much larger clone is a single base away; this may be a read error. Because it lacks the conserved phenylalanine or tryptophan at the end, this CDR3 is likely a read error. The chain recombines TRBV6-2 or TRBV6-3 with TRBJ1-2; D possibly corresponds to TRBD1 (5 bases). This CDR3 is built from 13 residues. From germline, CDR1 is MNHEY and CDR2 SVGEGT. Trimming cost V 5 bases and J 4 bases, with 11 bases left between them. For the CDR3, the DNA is TGTGCCAGCAGTGCAGGGTTCGTCTATGGCTACACCTAC. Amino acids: CASSAGFVYGYTY.

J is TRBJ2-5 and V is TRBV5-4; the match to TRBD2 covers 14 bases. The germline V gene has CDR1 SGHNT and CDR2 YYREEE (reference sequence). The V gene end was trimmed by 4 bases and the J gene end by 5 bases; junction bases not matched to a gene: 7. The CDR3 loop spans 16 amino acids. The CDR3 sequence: CASSLGLAGGMETQYF. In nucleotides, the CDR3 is TGTGCCAGCAGCCTCGGACTAGCGGGAGGAATGGAGACCCAGTACTTC.

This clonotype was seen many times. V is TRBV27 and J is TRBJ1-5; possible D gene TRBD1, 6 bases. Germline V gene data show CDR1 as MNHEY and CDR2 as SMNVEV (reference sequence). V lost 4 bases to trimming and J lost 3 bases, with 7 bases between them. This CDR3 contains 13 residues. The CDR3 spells CASSWDTNQPQHF. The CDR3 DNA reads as TGTGCCAGCAGTTGGGACACCAATCAGCCCCAGCATTTT.

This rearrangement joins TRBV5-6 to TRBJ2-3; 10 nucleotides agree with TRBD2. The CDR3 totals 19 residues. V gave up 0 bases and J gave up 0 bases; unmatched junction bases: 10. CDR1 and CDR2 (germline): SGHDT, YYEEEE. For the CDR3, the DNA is TGTGCCAGCAGCTTGGCCAGGCTAGCGGGAGTGATAAGCACAGATACGCAGTATTTT. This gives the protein CASSLARLAGVISTDTQYF.

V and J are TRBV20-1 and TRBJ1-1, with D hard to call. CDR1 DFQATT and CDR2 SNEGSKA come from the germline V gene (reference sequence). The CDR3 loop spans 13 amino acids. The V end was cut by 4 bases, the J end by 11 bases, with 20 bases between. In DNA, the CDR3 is TGCAGTGCTACCGGTGGTATGGGTTGGTATGCTTTCTTT. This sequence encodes CSATGGMGWYAFF.

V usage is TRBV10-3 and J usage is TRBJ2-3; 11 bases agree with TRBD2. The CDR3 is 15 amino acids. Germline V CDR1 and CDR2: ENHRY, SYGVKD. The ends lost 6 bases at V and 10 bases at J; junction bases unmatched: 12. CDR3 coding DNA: TGTGCCATCAGGCGGGCTAGCGGGGGGCCGGGGGCGCAGTATTTT. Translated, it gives CAIRRASGGPGAQYF.

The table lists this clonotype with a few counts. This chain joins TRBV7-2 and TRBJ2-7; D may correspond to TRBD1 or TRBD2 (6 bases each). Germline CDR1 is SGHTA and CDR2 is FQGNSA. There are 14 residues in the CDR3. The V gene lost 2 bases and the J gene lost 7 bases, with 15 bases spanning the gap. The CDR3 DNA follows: TGTGCCAGCAGCTTAATGGGGGGCACGTGGGAGCAGTACTTC. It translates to CASSLMGGTWEQYF. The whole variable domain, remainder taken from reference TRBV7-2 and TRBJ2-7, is GAGVSQSPSNKVTEKGKDVELRCDPISGHTALYWYRQSLGQGLEFLIYFQGNSAPDKSGLPSDRFSAERTGGSVSTLTIQRTQQEDSAVYLCASSLMGGTWEQYFGPGTRLTVT.

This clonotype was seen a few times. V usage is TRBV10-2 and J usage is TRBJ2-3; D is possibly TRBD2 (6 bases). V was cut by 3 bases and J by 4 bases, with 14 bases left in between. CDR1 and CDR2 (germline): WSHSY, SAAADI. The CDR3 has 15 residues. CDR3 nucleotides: TGCGCCAGCAGTGAACGGAGGGGTGGCGCAGATACGCAGTATTTT. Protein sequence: CASSERRGGADTQYF.

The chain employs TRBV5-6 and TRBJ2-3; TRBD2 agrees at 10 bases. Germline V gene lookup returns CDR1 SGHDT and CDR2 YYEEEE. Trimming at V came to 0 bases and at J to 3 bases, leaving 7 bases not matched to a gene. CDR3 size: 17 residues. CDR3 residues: CASSLEGLAITTDTQYF. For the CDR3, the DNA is TGTGCCAGCAGCTTGGAGGGACTAGCGATAACAACAGATACGCAGTATTTT.

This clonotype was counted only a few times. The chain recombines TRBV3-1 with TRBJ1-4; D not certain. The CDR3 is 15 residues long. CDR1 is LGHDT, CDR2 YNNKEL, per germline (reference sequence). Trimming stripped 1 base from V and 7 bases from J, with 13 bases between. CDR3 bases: TGTGCCAGCAGCCAAGTCCGGGAGGGAAGTGAAAAACTGTTTTTT. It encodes CASSQVREGSEKLFF.